The next 5 T cell receptor beta chains were all read from a single sample in a study of post-analysis software for immune sequencing data (dated by TCRdb to between 2014 and 2017). Results and caveats for the whole study, not just this receptor: Significantly higher frequencies in patients than in controls were found for about 5 TRBV segments, including TRBV5-6, TRBV5-1 and TRBV20-1.

The library was built by means of PCR. The listed sequencing device is Illumina HiSeq 2500. To reduce PCR and sequencing biases, unique molecular identifiers were built into the TCR beta cDNA libraries. The public reads were run again by TCRdb, first through fastp at Q25 and then through MiXCR, and only productive beta chains were kept. A single entry per CDR3 protein holds the most common genes and DNA from its merged rows. The sample includes about 820,000 distinct CDR3 sequences, with 53% observed a single time. Of the sample, approximately 4.5% falls within the top ten clones. For these TCRs, the target antigens are not known. Source material: blood. The source is a girl aged 10 to 17 with multiple sclerosis.

V gene TRBV10-3 combines with J gene TRBJ2-1; 10 nucleotides align to TRBD2. V lost 7 bases and J lost 8; bases outside the gene matches: 8. This CDR3 is 14 amino acids long. The germline CDR1 and CDR2 sequences are ENHRY and SYGVKD. The CDR3 nucleotides read TGTGCCATCACGTTTCTAGCGGGAGTCCATGAGCAGTTCTTC. Its translation: CAITFLAGVHEQFF.

V usage is TRBV6-6 and J usage is TRBJ2-4, with a possible D match to TRBD1 (6 bases). Trimming cost V 6 bases and J 0 bases, with 15 bases left between them. The CDR3 has 16 amino acids. Germline assignment: CDR1 MNHNY and CDR2 SVGAGI (reference sequence). CDR3 nucleotide sequence: TGTGCCAGCAGCCACCGGGACAATTTAGCCAAAAACATTCAGTACTTC. Its translation: CASSHRDNLAKNIQYF.

V usage is TRBV10-1 and J usage is TRBJ2-1, with a tentative D call TRBD2 (5 bases). V lost 6 bases to trimming and J lost 12 bases, with 27 bases between them. This CDR3 is 16 amino acids long. In germline, CDR1 is WNHNN, CDR2 SYGVQD (reference sequence). The CDR3 DNA is TGCGCCAGCAGCGATCCGAGCGGCTCGGACGGCCATGGGCAGTTCTTC. This gives the protein CASSDPSGSDGHGQFF.

The chain recombines TRBV12-3 or TRBV12-4 with TRBJ2-7, with D possibly being TRBD1 (6 bases). This CDR3 has 14 residues. Trimming pared 7 bases from V and 6 bases from J, leaving 19 bases between. The CDR3 nucleotides are TGTGCCAGCATATACTCGGGACACGGCTGCGAGCAGTACTTC. This translates into CASIYSGHGCEQYF.

CDR3 in amino acids: CASSEASGVNEQFF. The CDR3 region has the DNA TGCGCCAGCAGCGAGGCCAGCGGGGTCAATGAGCAGTTCTTC. V is TRBV5-1 and J is TRBJ2-1, with 7 bases matching TRBD2. Germline loops: CDR1 SGHRS, CDR2 YFSETQ. Germline trimming cut 4 bases from V and 6 bases from J; bases unmatched to any gene: 7. The length of the CDR3 is 14 residues.